These 29 T cell receptor beta chains came from one sample sequenced in a study of cytomegalovirus exposure and HLA in healthy donors. With 60 Vbeta and 13 Jbeta primers, the PCR was carried out. Using immunoSEQ multiplex PCR, the repertoire was profiled, and TCRdb retains in-frame clones only, with some absent. The table records 110,000 to 150,000 clones, over 80% of them present only once. Sequenced input: PBMCs. The receptors come from a male donor in good health and CMV-seronegative.

V is TRBV11-2 and J is TRBJ2-3; TRBD1 aligns across 11 bases. From germline, CDR1 is SGHAT and CDR2 FQNNGV. The CDR3 loop spans 16 amino acids. The junction had 9 bases not matched to a gene; V was cut back by 4 bases and J by 6 bases. CDR3: CASSSGQGAHVDTQYF. The CDR3 DNA is TGTGCCAGCAGCTCTGGACAGGGGGCCCACGTCGATACGCAGTATTTT.

This chain joins TRBV7-2 and TRBJ2-2, with TRBD2 identical over 8 bases. The germline V gene encodes CDR1 SGHTA and CDR2 FQGNSA. V was clipped by 1 base and J by 6 bases; unmatched bases: 4. This CDR3 has 15 residues. The CDR3 is CASSLDSGGSGELFF. CDR3 sequence (DNA): TGTGCCAGCAGCTTAGATTCGGGAGGGTCCGGGGAGCTGTTTTTT. Full variable domain (missing parts from reference TRBV7-2 and TRBJ2-2): GAGVSQSPSNKVTEKGKDVELRCDPISGHTALYWYRQSLGQGLEFLIYFQGNSAPDKSGLPSDRFSAERTGGSVSTLTIQRTQQEDSAVYLCASSLDSGGSGELFFGEGSRLTVL.

A few counts support this clone. The chain carries TRBV4-1 and TRBJ1-4; 9 positions agree with TRBD1. V gave up 4 bases and J gave up 3 bases; unmatched junction bases: 9. The CDR3 extends over 17 amino acids. The germline gives CDR1 MGHRA, CDR2 YSYEKL. CDR3 DNA: TGCGCCAGCAGCCGGTCGAACAGGGGGCAGGCTAATGAAAAACTGTTTTTT. It translates to CASSRSNRGQANEKLFF.

The chain links TRBV19 to TRBJ1-4; D possibly corresponds to TRBD1 (5 bases). CDR1 LNHDA and CDR2 SQIVND come from the germline V gene (reference sequence). The CDR3 totals 15 residues. Trimming stripped 1 base from V and 8 bases from J, with 14 bases between. The DNA for the CDR3 is TGTGCCAGTAGTATAGGTCAAGGGGTCGGGGAAAAACTGTTTTTT. It is translated as CASSIGQGVGEKLFF.

The chain couples TRBV9 to TRBJ2-1; 7 nucleotides align to TRBD1. The V gene's germline CDR1 is SGDLS and CDR2 YYNGEE. The CDR3 length is 15 residues. Losses at the gene ends were 3 bases for V and 7 bases for J; bases not matched to a gene: 10. The CDR3 loop is CASSARQGSLNEQFF. CDR3 DNA: TGTGCCAGCAGCGCCCGACAGGGTTCCTTGAATGAGCAGTTCTTC.

The CDR3: CASGAGTGGAEQYF. For the CDR3, the DNA is TGTGCCAGCGGAGCCGGGACAGGGGGCGCCGAGCAGTACTTC. The chain recombines TRBV6-1 with TRBJ2-7; TRBD1 agrees at 12 bases. V dropped 8 bases and J dropped 6; count of bases not matched to a gene: 8. This CDR3 has 14 amino acids. Looked up from germline, CDR1 is MNHNS and CDR2 is SASEGT.

This chain uses TRBV7-9 with TRBJ2-7, with TRBD2 identical over 7 bases. Germline CDR1 reads SEHNR; CDR2 reads FQNEAQ (reference sequence). J was trimmed by 3 bases and V by 5 bases; bases with no gene match: 16. The CDR3 is made up of 17 amino acids. The CDR3 sequence is CASSPRTTGGFFYEQYF. In nucleotides, the CDR3 is TGTGCCAGCAGCCCACGGACTACGGGGGGTTTCTTCTACGAGCAGTACTTC.

The chain joins TRBV5-6 to TRBJ1-5, with D unresolved. CDR3 length: 14 amino acids. The germline CDR1 and CDR2 sequences are SGHDT and YYEEEE. With 2 bases removed from V and 0 bases from J, the gap between germline ends came to 6 bases. The CDR3 nucleotides are TGTGCCAGCAGCTTCGGTTATAGCAATCAGCCCCAGCATTTT. This sequence encodes CASSFGYSNQPQHF.

The chain uses TRBV4-2 and TRBJ2-2, with 10 positions matching TRBD2. The J segment lost 6 bases and the V segment lost 0 bases, leaving 4 bases of the junction unmatched. The CDR3 spans 16 residues. CDR1 LGHNA and CDR2 YNFKEQ come from the germline V gene. The CDR3 sequence: CASSQDASGGPGELFF. The CDR3 nucleotides are TGTGCCAGCAGCCAAGATGCTAGCGGGGGACCCGGGGAGCTGTTTTTT.

The chain combines TRBV7-9 with TRBJ2-5; 11 nucleotides match TRBD2. Trimming removed 5 bases from V and 5 bases from J; junction bases left unmatched: 7. There are 15 residues in the CDR3. The germline V gene encodes CDR1 SEHNR and CDR2 FQNEAQ (reference sequence). Here the CDR3 reads CASSHSGGAGETQYF. The CDR3 DNA sequence: TGTGCCAGCAGCCATAGCGGGGGGGCCGGGGAGACCCAGTACTTC.

The V and J genes are TRBV5-4 and TRBJ2-7; D possibly corresponds to TRBD2 (6 bases). The germline V gene encodes CDR1 SGHNT and CDR2 YYREEE (reference sequence). Trimming removed 0 bases at V and 4 bases at J, with 26 bases between. The CDR3 runs 19 residues. The CDR3 DNA reads as TGTGCCAGCAGCTTGGGGAGTTTCATTGGAGGGCCGGGGCCATACGAGCAGTACTTC. This codes for CASSLGSFIGGPGPYEQYF.

The J gene is TRBJ2-1, the V gene TRBV4-2, with D maybe TRBD1 (6 bases). Germline CDR1 and CDR2: LGHNA and YNFKEQ. V lost 4 bases and J 6 bases, leaving 13 bases between the germline ends. This CDR3 is built from 14 residues. CDR3 nucleotides: TGTGCCAGCAGCCTGGACAGTTCAGGCAATGAGCAGTTCTTC. Protein product: CASSLDSSGNEQFF.

The chain couples TRBV19 to TRBJ2-1; TRBD2 matches at 12 bases. Trimming removed 4 bases from V and 10 bases from J; junction bases left unmatched: 8. Germline lookup yields CDR1 LNHDA and CDR2 SQIVND (reference sequence). CDR3 length: 15 amino acids. The chain's CDR3 is CASSTTGTSGYEQFF. In DNA, the CDR3 is TGTGCCAGTAGTACGACCGGGACTAGCGGGTACGAGCAGTTCTTC.

The J gene is TRBJ2-7, the V gene TRBV7-6; D is uncertain. CDR1 and CDR2 from the germline V gene are SGHVS and FNYEAQ. V lost 3 bases, J lost 2 bases, and 8 bases lay in between. CDR3 length: 13 amino acids. The CDR3: CASSLAATYEQYF. The CDR3 coding sequence is TGTGCCAGCAGCTTGGCAGCGACCTACGAGCAGTACTTC.

The V call is TRBV5-1, the J call TRBJ2-5, with TRBD2 matching 7 bases. Gene TRBJ2-7 matches the end of the DNA better, so the J call may be wrong. The germline CDR1 and CDR2 sequences are SGHRS and YFSETQ. The CDR3 contains 13 residues. The CDR3: CASHAGEFYEQYF. CDR3 nucleotide sequence: TGCGCCAGCCACGCGGGGGAGTTCTACGAGCAGTACTTC.

The chain couples TRBV19 to TRBJ1-4; 7 positions match TRBD1. The germline V gene has CDR1 LNHDA and CDR2 SQIVND (reference sequence). This CDR3 region has 15 residues. Trimming took 5 bases from V and 3 from J; bases not matched to a gene: 6. Here the CDR3 DNA reads TGTGCCAGTAGTCCCCGGGACAGCCCTAATGAAAAACTGTTTTTT. It encodes CASSPRDSPNEKLFF.

CDR3 residues: CSARGGGAGEVNEQFF. The DNA of the CDR3 is TGCAGCGCCCGAGGGGGGGGAGCGGGAGAGGTGAATGAGCAGTTCTTC. The V call is TRBV29-1, the J call TRBJ2-1, with 8 bases lining up with TRBD2. Germline-derived CDR1 and CDR2 are SQVTM and ANQGSEA. This CDR3 has 16 amino acids. Trimming cost V 7 bases and J 7 bases; bases outside gene matches: 18.

V gene TRBV4-1 combines with J gene TRBJ1-1; D call uncertain. This CDR3 has 16 residues. CDR1 is MGHRA, CDR2 YSYEKL, per germline. Trimming cost V 1 base and J 6 bases, with 18 bases left between them. The CDR3 coding sequence is TGCGCCAGCAGCCAAGCACTGTGGGCGGGAACAGCTGAAGCTTTCTTT. Protein product: CASSQALWAGTAEAFF.

The chain has TRBV9 and TRBJ2-1; 13 bases map to TRBD2. This CDR3 comprises 15 residues. Germline V lookup: CDR1 SGDLS, CDR2 YYNGEE. V shed 3 bases and J 9 bases; nucleotides not matched to a gene: 6. The CDR3 spells CASSETSGRAGEQFF. CDR3 coding DNA: TGTGCCAGCAGCGAAACTAGCGGGAGGGCGGGTGAGCAGTTCTTC.

The chain couples TRBV25-1 to TRBJ1-6; D unclear. Trimming took off 4 bases at V and 6 bases at J, with 16 bases between the two ends. Germline V gives CDR1 MGHDK, CDR2 SYGVNS. This CDR3 region has 16 residues. CDR3 bases: TGTGCCAGCAGTGGGCCCCGAAATCTTTTTAATTCACCCCTCCACTTT. It codes for CASSGPRNLFNSPLHF.

This clone was seen a handful of times. J is TRBJ1-2 and V is TRBV5-1; 8 bases align to TRBD1. V lost 2 bases to trimming and J lost 4 bases; unmatched junction nucleotides: 7. This CDR3 has 15 amino acids. Germline-derived CDR1 and CDR2 are SGHRS and YFSETQ. CDR3 residues: CASSFVGQEGYGYTF. The CDR3 DNA is TGCGCCAGCAGCTTCGTGGGACAGGAAGGCTATGGCTACACCTTC.

This CDR3 reads CASSLIGHRFYEQYF. The CDR3 nucleotides read TGTGCCAGCAGTTTAATAGGACATCGGTTCTACGAGCAGTACTTC. The chain uses TRBV27 and TRBJ2-5, with D tentatively TRBD1 (5 bases). TRBJ2-7 explains the end of the DNA better; the J call may be wrong. CDR1 MNHEY and CDR2 SMNVEV come from the germline V gene (reference sequence). The CDR3 runs 15 residues.

The J gene is TRBJ2-3, the V gene TRBV9; D might be TRBD1 (6 bases). Trimming removed 3 bases at V and 2 bases at J, with 13 bases between. This CDR3 contains 15 residues. Germline-derived CDR1 and CDR2 are SGDLS and YYNGEE. The DNA for the CDR3 is TGTGCCAGCAGCGAGGGGGTTTACGCCACAGATACGCAGTATTTT. Protein sequence: CASSEGVYATDTQYF.

The chain joins TRBV27 to TRBJ1-5; no firm D call. This CDR3 region has 15 residues. Germline lookup yields CDR1 MNHEY and CDR2 SMNVEV (reference sequence). V was shortened by 6 bases and J by 0 bases, with 12 bases between the two germline ends. CDR3 DNA: TGTGCCAGCAGCCCCGGCAGGTATAGCAATCAGCCCCAGCATTTT. Translating gives CASSPGRYSNQPQHF.

This clone has just one count. The chain is built from TRBV10-3 and TRBJ1-1, with D perhaps TRBD1 (5 bases). Trimming removed 2 bases at V and 3 bases at J, with 10 bases between. Germline CDR1 ENHRY, CDR2 SYGVKD. The CDR3 runs 14 residues. The CDR3 region is CAISERGRDTEAFF. The CDR3 DNA sequence: TGTGCCATCAGTGAGAGGGGTCGGGACACTGAAGCTTTCTTT.

The chain combines TRBV14 with TRBJ2-3; 9 bases agree with TRBD2. Germline V CDR1 and CDR2: SGHDN, FVKESK. J lost 4 bases, V lost 3 bases, and 5 bases had no gene match. This CDR3 has 15 residues. CDR3 region: CASSHGSGGPDTQYF. CDR3 coding DNA: TGTGCCAGCAGCCATGGTAGCGGGGGACCAGATACGCAGTATTTT.

In DNA form, the CDR3 reads TGTGCCAGCAGCTTAGCGGGACAGGGTTACGAGCAGTACTTC. It codes for CASSLAGQGYEQYF. The genes are TRBV7-9 and TRBJ2-7; 9 bases line up with TRBD1. The CDR3 extends over 14 amino acids. The V gene's germline CDR1 is SEHNR and CDR2 FQNEAQ (reference sequence). V lost 0 bases, J lost 4 bases, and 1 base stayed unmatched.

The genes are TRBV6-5 and TRBJ1-6, with a weak D call TRBD1 (5 bases). There are 12 residues in the CDR3. V shed 6 bases and J shed 14 bases, with 14 bases lying between them. Germline V gene lookup returns CDR1 MNHEY and CDR2 SVGAGI. CDR3 sequence: CASSPGGGALHF. The CDR3 bases are TGTGCCAGCAGCCCCGGGGGAGGGGCCCTCCACTTT.

This clone was counted a single time. The chain joins TRBV5-1 to TRBJ2-1, with TRBD1 matching 7 bases. The germline V gene has CDR1 SGHRS and CDR2 YFSETQ. CDR3 length equals 14 residues. The ends lost 0 bases at V and 7 bases at J; junction bases unmatched: 4. CDR3 in DNA: TGCGCCAGCAGCTTGGAGGGGGCATTGAATGAGCAGTTCTTC. It specifies CASSLEGALNEQFF.